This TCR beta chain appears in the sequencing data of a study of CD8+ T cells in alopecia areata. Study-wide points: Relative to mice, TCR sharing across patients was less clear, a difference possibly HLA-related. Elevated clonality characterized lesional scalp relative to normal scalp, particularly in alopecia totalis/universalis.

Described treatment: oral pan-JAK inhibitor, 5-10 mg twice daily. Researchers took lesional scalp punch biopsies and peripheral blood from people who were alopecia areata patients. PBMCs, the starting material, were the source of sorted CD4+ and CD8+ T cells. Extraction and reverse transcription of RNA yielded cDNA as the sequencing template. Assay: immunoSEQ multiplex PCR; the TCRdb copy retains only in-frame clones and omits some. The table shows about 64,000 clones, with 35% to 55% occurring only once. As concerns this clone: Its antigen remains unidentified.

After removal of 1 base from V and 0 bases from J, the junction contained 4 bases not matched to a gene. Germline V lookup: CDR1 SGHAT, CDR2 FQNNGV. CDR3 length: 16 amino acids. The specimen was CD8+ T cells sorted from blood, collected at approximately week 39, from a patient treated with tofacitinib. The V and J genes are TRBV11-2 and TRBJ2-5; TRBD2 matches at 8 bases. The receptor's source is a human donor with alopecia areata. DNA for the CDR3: TGTGCCAGCAGCTTAGTTGCGGGAGGTTACCAAGAGACCCAGTACTTC. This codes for CASSLVAGGYQETQYF.